The rows below give T cell receptor beta chains drawn from one sample of a study of technical replicates of blood from several donors. Measured with immunoSEQ multiplex PCR; TCRdb has only the in-frame clones, and not every one. The table has approximately 82,000 clones, 80% to 95% seen once. The sample comprised T cells isolated from PBMCs. The receptors come from a human donor in good health. Both conserved end residues are part of each CDR3. Size is stated for part of the rows, as once, few or many counts, or as a class when the clone is expanded.

.,TRBJ1-5,TRBV5-6,CASSFQVGGRPQHF
.,TRBJ2-3,TRBV19,CSSSDPGLAGWVPSTDTQYF
.,TRBJ2-3,TRBV30,CAWSVGLAGGTDTQYF
few,TRBJ1-1,TRBV2,CASSDPRTGAEAFF
.,TRBJ1-2,TRBV5-1,CASSFGQTDGGYTF
.,TRBJ2-7,TRBV5-1,CASSVSPGQGPYEQYF
.,TRBJ2-7,TRBV10-2,CASRRQFGTISDYEQYF
.,TRBJ2-7,TRBV11-2,CASSPYFDSSYEQYF
.,TRBJ2-1,TRBV7-6,CASSHGGGSSYNEQFF
.,TRBJ1-5,TRBV19,CASNPLSRTATNQPQHF
.,TRBJ1-2,TRBV2,CAGDRGYGYTF
.,TRBJ2-7,TRBV14,CASSQAPGTGWYEQYF
.,TRBJ2-2,TRBV6-5,CASSYQGLAGGELFF
.,TRBJ2-1,TRBV27,CASSPDRVAYNEQFF
.,TRBJ2-3,TRBV6-6,CASSPPGLAGTDTQYF
.,TRBJ2-7,TRBV5-1,CASSTTGTEYSYEQYF
.,TRBJ2-1,TRBV6-6,CASSYPSVANEQFF
.,TRBJ1-2,TRBV7-3,CASSLNGGIGYTF
.,TRBJ2-3,TRBV11-3,CASSWNSGTTTDTQYF
.,TRBJ2-3,TRBV11-3,CASSRAGSTDTQYF
.,TRBJ1-5,TRBV27,CASTPGQGGQPQHF
.,TRBJ2-7,TRBV10-3,CAIRQGTYEQYF
.,TRBJ2-3,TRBV29-1,CSVDKARMADTQYF
.,TRBJ2-3,TRBV5-1,CASSFGGDPTDTQYF
few,TRBJ2-3,TRBV11-3,CASSSGLAGGPSTDTQYF
.,TRBJ1-3,TRBV6-5,CASSYGQGNSGNTIYF
.,TRBJ2-7,TRBV5-1,CASSLDTTGHYEQYF
.,TRBJ2-1,TRBV5-1,CASSLSGVPLEQFF
.,TRBJ1-3,TRBV9,CASSATGTVSGNTIYF
few,TRBJ2-7,TRBV19,CASSLQGDYEQYF
.,TRBJ2-3,TRBV27,CASSLTAGRTDTQYF
.,TRBJ2-1,TRBV29-1,CSPSGGAYNEQFF
once,TRBJ2-7,TRBV6-5,CASSQGFTQYF
.,TRBJ1-3,TRBV2,CASSLTGISGNTIYF
.,TRBJ2-4,TRBV6-1,CASSEAAGLAKNIQYF